This T cell receptor beta chain was sequenced during a study of T cells in tuberculosis. Study-level information: A South African cohort included IGRA-negative adolescents, latently infected IGRA-positive adolescents and adults with active tuberculosis.

Sequencing was performed with immunoSEQ multiplex PCR; in TCRdb, only in-frame clones are kept and a portion is missing. The sample includes more than 40,000 clones, about 95% of them seen just once. To note about this clone: Its antigen is not known.

The CDR3 covers 17 residues. Germline V gene lookup returns CDR1 LGHNA and CDR2 YSLEER. Trimming removed 2 bases at V and 0 bases at J, with 16 bases between. General observations from the study: Smaller alpha distances in active tuberculosis partly reflected shorter CDR3-alpha lengths.

Sample: PBMCs. This clonotype was sampled from a donor between 10 and 35 years old with latent tuberculosis or without tuberculosis infection. Some clones in this sample may be carry-over from other donors' samples. The V gene is TRBV4-3, the J gene TRBJ1-2, with a possible D match to TRBD1 (5 bases). The CDR3 loop is CASSQKGPQGSNYGYTF. The CDR3 DNA reads as TGCGCCAGCAGCCAAAAAGGGCCCCAGGGCTCTAACTATGGCTACACCTTC.